The T cell receptor (beta chain) described here comes from a study of OX40 agonist ivuxolimab in advanced cancers. Germline V gene data show CDR1 as SGHAT and CDR2 as FQNNGV. The CDR3 extends over 11 amino acids. The ends were cut back, 4 bases at V and 10 bases at J, with 9 bases in the middle. The protocol was immunoSEQ multiplex PCR, while the TCRdb copy is restricted to in-frame clones and leaves out a portion. This sample carries 20,000 or so clones, approximately 85% of them seen once, and the ten largest clones take roughly 29%. The sample consisted of CD4+ or CD8+ T cells sorted from blood, taken in a trial of the OX40 agonist ivuxolimab. This sequence originates from an adult with an advanced solid tumor such as melanoma, head and neck, liver or kidney cancer. V usage is TRBV11-2 and J usage is TRBJ2-3; D unresolved. The CDR3 DNA follows: TGTGCCAGCAGCTCGACTGATGCGCAGTATTTT. Translating gives CASSSTDAQYF.